This T cell receptor beta chain appears in the sequencing data of a study of CD8 T cells in ankylosing spondylitis. Study-wide points: A motif of under 10 highly homologous TCR beta variants was seen as apparently characteristic of ankylosing spondylitis blood. CD8+ by phenotype, disease-linked clones were relatively rare in peripheral blood. Matched ankylosing spondylitis synovial fluid reportedly contained a significantly enriched population of disease-linked clones. In the blood and synovial fluid of reactive arthritis, some motif variants had been previously reported.

Quantitative 5'-RACE with molecular barcodes was used to make the TCR beta libraries. MiXCR, run by TCRdb on the 5' RACE reads, gives a single entry per CDR3 protein. The sample yields about 220,000 distinct CDR3 sequences, 5.5% to 7.5% seen once. This clonotype was recorded at least ten times. Its specificity is not known. CDR3 size: 14 residues. Between the trimmed V and J ends, which lost 3 bases and 1 base, there was a span of 12 bases. Germline V gene sequence: CDR1 SQVTM, CDR2 ANQGSEA. The chain joins TRBV29-1 to TRBJ2-5; D may be TRBD2 (6 bases). The sequence derives from a male donor with ankylosing spondylitis. The sample was blood, either unsorted or a sorted T cell fraction (not recorded which). CDR3 region: CSVDRGKSQETQYF. The DNA of the CDR3 is TGCAGCGTTGATCGGGGGAAGTCCCAAGAGACCCAGTACTTC.